The 30 T cell receptor beta chains listed next were all sequenced from one sample in a study of shared clonotypes between healthy human individuals. Naive CD8 isolation took CD45RO-negative cells positively selected for CCR7 and excluded terminally differentiated effector memory CD45RA+ cells. TCRdb's table, derived via immunoSEQ multiplex PCR, lists solely in-frame clones and lacks some. The table lists 1.5 million to 2.5 million clones, approximately 95% of them singletons. Input material: naive CD8+ T cells sorted from blood. The receptor set was obtained from a young man in good health.

This chain links TRBV28 with TRBJ1-5, with a possible D match to TRBD1 (6 bases). The germline CDR1 and CDR2 sequences are MDHEN and SYDVKM. The V gene lost 9 bases and the J gene lost 0 bases, with 12 bases spanning the gap. The CDR3 is made up of 14 amino acids. For the CDR3, the DNA is TGTGCCAGTAGGGGACATTTTAGCAATCAGCCCCAGCATTTT. It codes for CASRGHFSNQPQHF.

This chain connects TRBV4-1 to TRBJ2-2; maybe TRBD2 (6 bases). Germline loops: CDR1 MGHRA, CDR2 YSYEKL. The V end lost 0 bases, the J end lost 3 bases, and 14 bases lay between the germline ends. The CDR3 runs to 17 residues. CDR3 loop: CASSQEITGLYTGELFF. The DNA for the CDR3 is TGCGCCAGCAGCCAAGAAATTACGGGACTCTACACCGGGGAGCTGTTTTTT.

The chain combines TRBV9 with TRBJ2-1; D not resolved. The CDR3 consists of 13 residues. Per germline, CDR1 SGDLS and CDR2 YYNGEE. Trimming pared 3 bases from V and 7 bases from J, leaving 11 bases between. The CDR3 loop reads CASSDSIGNEQFF. CDR3 nucleotide sequence: TGTGCCAGCAGCGACAGTATCGGGAATGAGCAGTTCTTC.

The rearrangement uses TRBV30 and TRBJ1-6, with unresolved D. The V gene's germline CDR1 is GTSNPN and CDR2 SVGIG (reference sequence). This CDR3 is built from 11 residues. The ends were cut back, 0 bases at V and 13 bases at J, with 7 bases in the middle. The CDR3 here is CAWSVLGPLHF. In DNA, the CDR3 is TGTGCCTGGAGTGTATTGGGGCCCCTCCACTTT.

This chain links TRBV9 with TRBJ2-7, with a possible D match to TRBD2 (5 bases). The germline gives CDR1 SGDLS, CDR2 YYNGEE. This CDR3 spans 14 amino acids. V was cut by 4 bases and J by 3 bases, with 14 bases left in between. Here the CDR3 reads CASSLGLANYEQYF. The CDR3, as DNA: TGTGCCAGCAGCCTAGGGCTAGCCAACTACGAGCAGTACTTC. The full variable domain, with the rest looked up from reference TRBV9 and TRBJ2-7, is DSGVTQTPKHLITATGQRVTLRCSPRSGDLSVYWYQQSLDQGLQFLIQYYNGEERAKGNILERFSAQQFPDLHSELNLSSLELGDSALYFCASSLGLANYEQYFGPGTRLTVT.

This chain connects TRBV7-9 to TRBJ2-7; TRBD2 is a possible D gene (5 bases). The CDR3 extends over 14 amino acids. Germline V gene data show CDR1 as SEHNR and CDR2 as FQNEAQ (reference sequence). V lost 8 bases, J lost 3 bases, and 17 bases lay in between. The CDR3 coding sequence is TGTGCCAGCTCGGAGTTAACTAGAGTCTACGAGCAGTACTTC. Encoded protein: CASSELTRVYEQYF.

The V call is TRBV15, the J call TRBJ1-1; 9 bases fit TRBD1. CDR3 size: 16 residues. With 2 bases clipped from V and 1 base from J, the junction kept 5 bases outside the gene matches. Germline CDR1 and CDR2: LNHNV and YYDKDF (reference sequence). The CDR3 here is CATSRSGTGKNTEAFF. The CDR3 DNA follows: TGTGCCACCAGCAGATCGGGGACAGGGAAGAACACTGAAGCTTTCTTT.

CDR3 loop: CASSSGAPSSYNEQFF. In DNA, the CDR3 is TGTGCCAGCAGCTCTGGGGCCCCGAGCTCCTACAATGAGCAGTTCTTC. This sequence joins TRBV7-8 and TRBJ2-1; D is possibly TRBD1 (5 bases). Per the germline V gene, CDR1 is SGHVS and CDR2 is FQNEAQ. The CDR3 has 16 amino acids. V shed 4 bases and J shed 0 bases, with 13 bases lying between them.

The chain joins TRBV4-1 to TRBJ2-2, with 9 bases lining up with TRBD1. The CDR3 runs to 15 residues. The V and J ends lost 5 bases and 5 bases, in that order; junction bases with no gene match: 6. Looked up from germline, CDR1 is MGHRA and CDR2 is YSYEKL. CDR3 sequence (DNA): TGCGCCAGCAGCGCTCGGGACAGGGTGACCGGGGAGCTGTTTTTT. Encoded protein: CASSARDRVTGELFF.

V usage is TRBV4-3 and J usage is TRBJ2-5; the D gene is possibly TRBD2 (7 bases). Germline CDR1 and CDR2: LGHNA and YSLEER. The CDR3 is 15 residues long. Trimming shortened V by 0 bases and J by 5 bases, and 13 bases separated the two germline ends. The CDR3 DNA follows: TGCGCCAGCAGCCAAGATAGCTCGGGGGGCGAGACCCAGTACTTC. It specifies CASSQDSSGGETQYF.

The rearrangement joins TRBV4-1 to TRBJ2-6; D gene unclear. The CDR3 contains 16 residues. Trimming removed 4 bases at V and 0 bases at J, with 10 bases between. CDR1 and CDR2 from the germline V gene are MGHRA and YSYEKL. DNA for the CDR3: TGCGCCAGCAGCCTCGATCCGATCTCTGGGGCCAACGTCCTGACTTTC. Amino acids: CASSLDPISGANVLTF.

The V gene is TRBV21-1, the J gene TRBJ2-2; the table's D gene call, TRBD2, was not cross checked with the DNA. TRBV21-1 is a pseudogene locus. The CDR3 is 15 amino acids. The CDR3 spells CASSKGRGYTGELFF. In DNA, the CDR3 is TGTGCCAGCAGCAAGGGGAGGGGTTACACCGGGGAGCTGTTTTTT.

The chain couples TRBV5-6 to TRBJ2-7; no reliable D call. Trimming took 7 bases from V and 3 from J, leaving 11 bases between them. CDR1 is SGHDT, CDR2 YYEEEE, per germline. The CDR3 loop spans 12 amino acids. The CDR3 nucleotides are TGTGCCAGCGGCCCAAACAGCTACGAGCAGTACTTC. It is translated as CASGPNSYEQYF.

The V gene is TRBV10-3, the J gene TRBJ2-5, with D possibly being TRBD2 (6 bases). Germline values: CDR1 ENHRY, CDR2 SYGVKD. Deletions cut 3 bases from V and 1 base from J, with 21 bases between. The CDR3 totals 18 residues. The CDR3 spells CAISEDSGGTVLQETQYF. In DNA form, the CDR3 reads TGTGCCATCAGTGAAGATAGTGGGGGGACGGTTCTCCAAGAGACCCAGTACTTC.

The genes are TRBV6-6 and TRBJ2-5; possibly TRBD2 for D (5 bases). From germline, CDR1 is MNHNY and CDR2 SVGAGI (reference sequence). V lost 0 bases and J 5 bases, leaving 10 bases between the germline ends. The CDR3 consists of 14 residues. CDR3 sequence: CASSYSILAETQYF. The CDR3 nucleotides read TGTGCCAGCAGTTACTCGATCTTAGCGGAGACCCAGTACTTC.

The V gene is TRBV14, the J gene TRBJ2-7; D uncertain. This CDR3 comprises 14 residues. Germline V lookup: CDR1 SGHDN, CDR2 FVKESK. V lost 0 bases, J lost 3 bases, and 9 bases lay in between. The CDR3 region has the DNA TGTGCCAGCAGCCAAGAACCAGGAGACTACGAGCAGTACTTC. This gives the protein CASSQEPGDYEQYF.

The V gene is TRBV6-1, the J gene TRBJ1-1; 9 bases line up with TRBD1. The CDR3 consists of 15 residues. V was clipped by 7 bases and J by 1 base; unmatched bases: 7. The germline gives CDR1 MNHNS, CDR2 SASEGT. The CDR3 here is CASNLQGAGNTEAFF. Written as DNA, the CDR3 is TGTGCCAGCAATCTACAGGGGGCGGGGAACACTGAAGCTTTCTTT.

This chain joins TRBV4-3 and TRBJ2-7; the D gene is possibly TRBD1 (6 bases). CDR1 and CDR2 from the germline V gene are LGHNA and YSLEER. V lost 0 bases and J 2 bases, leaving 11 bases between the germline ends. The CDR3 runs to 15 residues. CDR3 in DNA: TGCGCCAGCAGCCAAGAAGAGGGGGACACCTACGAGCAGTACTTC. Amino acid sequence: CASSQEEGDTYEQYF.

V is TRBV14 and J is TRBJ2-1; 8 nucleotides line up with TRBD2. The germline V gene has CDR1 SGHDN and CDR2 FVKESK. Trimming cost V 1 base and J 6 bases; bases outside gene matches: 5. The CDR3 is 15 residues long. The CDR3 DNA is TGTGCCAGCAGCCAAGCGGGGGGGCCGGGCAATGAGCAGTTCTTC. It codes for CASSQAGGPGNEQFF.

The chain recombines TRBV27 with TRBJ2-1; 11 bases are shared with TRBD2. The V segment lost 5 bases and the J segment 0 bases; nucleotides outside the gene matches: 6. The CDR3 runs to 17 residues. Germline values: CDR1 MNHEY, CDR2 SMNVEV (reference sequence). The CDR3 nucleotides are TGTGCCAGCAGTCTCGGGACTAGCGGAACCTCCTACAATGAGCAGTTCTTC. Its translation is CASSLGTSGTSYNEQFF.

CDR3: CASSAHTGTGNGGYTF. CDR3 coding DNA: TGTGCCAGCAGCGCCCACACCGGGACAGGGAACGGTGGCTACACCTTC. The chain carries TRBV13 and TRBJ1-2; TRBD1 matches at 9 bases. CDR1 PRHDT and CDR2 FYEKMQ come from the germline V gene (reference sequence). V lost 5 bases and J lost 7; bases outside the gene matches: 14. The CDR3 is 16 residues long.

The gene calls are TRBV7-9 and TRBJ2-1, with 16 nucleotides matching TRBD2. The trim removed 5 bases at V and 8 bases at J, leaving 12 bases unmatched. The CDR3 length is 18 residues. Per the germline V gene, CDR1 is SEHNR and CDR2 is FQNEAQ (reference sequence). CDR3 loop: CASSKEGTSGRAMDEQFF. As DNA, the CDR3 is TGTGCCAGCAGCAAAGAGGGGACTAGCGGGAGGGCCATGGATGAGCAGTTCTTC.

This sequence joins TRBV5-1 and TRBJ2-7; the D gene is possibly TRBD2 (7 bases). Germline values: CDR1 SGHRS, CDR2 YFSETQ. The CDR3 covers 16 residues. The V end was cut by 6 bases, the J end by 1 base, with 20 bases between. The CDR3 here is CASTWWGGPSSYEQYF. CDR3 in DNA: TGCGCCAGCACCTGGTGGGGGGGGCCAAGTTCCTACGAGCAGTACTTC.

In regard to this clone: Other nucleotide sequences in the sample specify the same CDR3. This chain links TRBV4-1 with TRBJ2-7, with D maybe TRBD1 (7 bases). From germline, CDR1 is MGHRA and CDR2 YSYEKL. The CDR3 extends over 13 amino acids. V lost 3 bases and J 3 bases, leaving 9 bases between the germline ends. CDR3 coding DNA: TGCGCCAGCAGCCACCAGGGGGGCTACGAGCAGTACTTC. Its protein is CASSHQGGYEQYF.

J is TRBJ2-2 and V is TRBV9; a weak D match, TRBD2 (6 bases). V lost 3 bases, J lost 5 bases, and 17 bases lay in between. This CDR3 has 16 residues. CDR1 is SGDLS, CDR2 YYNGEE, per germline. CDR3 protein: CASSAPSGLETGELFF. The DNA of the CDR3 is TGTGCCAGCAGCGCCCCCTCGGGACTGGAAACCGGGGAGCTGTTTTTT.

This chain joins TRBV11-2 and TRBJ2-3, with D possibly called TRBD1 or TRBD2 (5 bases each). V was clipped by 1 base and J by 2 bases, with 13 bases between them. Germline loops: CDR1 SGHAT, CDR2 FQNNGV. This CDR3 is 16 amino acids long. The CDR3 spells CASSLGGWGLTDTQYF. The CDR3 DNA is TGTGCCAGCAGCTTAGGCGGGTGGGGCCTCACAGATACGCAGTATTTT.

The chain has TRBV5-1 and TRBJ2-3; D tentatively reads TRBD1 or TRBD2 (5 bases each). CDR1 and CDR2 from the germline V gene are SGHRS and YFSETQ. CDR3 length: 12 residues. Trimming removed 2 bases at V and 8 bases at J, with 9 bases between. The CDR3 region has the DNA TGCGCCAGCAGCTTAGGGGACGGTACGCAGTATTTT. Translation: CASSLGDGTQYF.

In regard to this clone: At the DNA level, this CDR3 is encoded by other sequences in the same sample as well. V usage is TRBV4-1 and J usage is TRBJ2-7, with unresolved D. V was pared by 1 base and J by 1 base, with 5 bases between. The germline gives CDR1 MGHRA, CDR2 YSYEKL. This CDR3 region has 13 residues. The CDR3 DNA follows: TGCGCCAGCAGCCAAGTTTCGTCCTACGAGCAGTACTTC. Translation gives CASSQVSSYEQYF.

As for this clone: This same CDR3 is encoded by further DNA sequences in the sample. The chain is built from TRBV5-1 and TRBJ2-7; no clear D. The V end was cut by 0 bases, the J end by 0 bases, with 7 bases between. Per the germline V gene, CDR1 is SGHRS and CDR2 is YFSETQ. There are 14 residues in the CDR3. The CDR3: CASSLVGLSYEQYF. The CDR3, as DNA: TGCGCCAGCAGCTTGGTCGGTCTCTCCTACGAGCAGTACTTC. The full variable domain, in which reference TRBV5-1 and TRBJ2-7 provide the parts outside the CDR3, is KAGVTQTPRYLIKTRGQQVTLSCSPISGHRSVSWYQQTPGQGLQFLFEYFSETQRNKGNFPGRFSGRQFSNSRSEMNVSTLELGDSALYLCASSLVGLSYEQYFGPGTRLTVT.

This clone was counted once. The gene calls are TRBV6-1 and TRBJ2-1, with unresolved D. Trimming took 3 bases from V and 8 from J, leaving 11 bases between them. The length of the CDR3 is 13 residues. Germline V lookup: CDR1 MNHNS, CDR2 SASEGT. The CDR3 region has the DNA TGTGCCAGCAGTGACGGACCGTGGGATGAGCAGTTCTTC. Protein sequence: CASSDGPWDEQFF.